This T cell receptor beta chain was sequenced in a study of cytomegalovirus exposure and HLA in healthy donors. 13 Jbeta primers and 60 Vbeta primers were used for the PCR. Some clones are missing from TCRdb's copy, which holds only in-frame ones; the method was immunoSEQ multiplex PCR. Among some 130,000 clones listed, 65% to 80% were seen once. This clone was found a few times. CDR3 length: 15 residues. Germline V CDR1 and CDR2: SGHRS, YFSETQ. The ends were cut back, 0 bases at V and 2 bases at J, with 12 bases in the middle. The sequenced sample consisted of PBMCs. This sequence was found in a human donor in good health. This chain connects TRBV5-1 to TRBJ2-7, with a possible D match to TRBD1 (5 bases). In nucleotides, the CDR3 is TGCGCCAGCAGCTTGGGGCAGGGTCCGGCCTACGAGCAGTACTTC. Translated, it gives CASSLGQGPAYEQYF.